The source of this TCR beta chain is a study of cytomegalovirus exposure and HLA in healthy donors. Worth noting for this clone: Its antigen is still unknown.

The CDR3 loop spans 16 amino acids. Trimming shortened V by 6 bases and J by 0 bases, and 12 bases separated the two germline ends. The germline CDR1 and CDR2 sequences are LNHDA and SQIVND (reference sequence). The PCR had 60 Vbeta and 13 Jbeta primers. The assay was immunoSEQ multiplex PCR, and TCRdb's table has in-frame clones only and misses some. The sample consists of about 160,000 clones, roughly 85% of them appearing once. General observations from the study: The number of N-insertions in an Asian-associated ancestry cluster was reportedly below the 666-donor mean in a later analysis. Cytomegalovirus association was listed for 150 to 200 TCR beta chains.

The source material was PBMCs. The rearrangement links TRBV19 to TRBJ2-6; D unresolved. The source is a woman aged 50 to 60 in good health and CMV-seropositive. As DNA, the CDR3 is TGTGCCAGTAGCGGGTGGCAAAGCTCTGGGGCCAACGTCCTGACTTTC. Its protein product is CASSGWQSSGANVLTF.